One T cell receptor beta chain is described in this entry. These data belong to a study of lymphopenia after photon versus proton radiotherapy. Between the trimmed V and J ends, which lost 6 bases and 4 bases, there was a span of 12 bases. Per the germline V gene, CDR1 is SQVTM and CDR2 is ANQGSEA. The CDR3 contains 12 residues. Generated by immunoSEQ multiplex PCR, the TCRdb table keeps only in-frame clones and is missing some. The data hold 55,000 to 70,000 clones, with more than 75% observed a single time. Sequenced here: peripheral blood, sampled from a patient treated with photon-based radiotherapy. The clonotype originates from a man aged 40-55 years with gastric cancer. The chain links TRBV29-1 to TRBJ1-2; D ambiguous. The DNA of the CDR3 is TGCAGCGTCAGGACGGAGGGCTATGGCTACACCTTC. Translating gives CSVRTEGYGYTF.